Below, one TCR beta chain is given with its context. Antigen unknown. This specimen comes from a study of OX40 agonist ivuxolimab in advanced cancers. Across the study: Ivuxolimab, which is an agonistic anti-OX40 (CD134) antibody, was administered to the patients. Each patient was given ivuxolimab into a vein every 2 weeks, at 0.01 to 10 mg/kg.

Profiled with immunoSEQ multiplex PCR; TCRdb holds only in-frame clones, not every one. The sample has about 71,000 clones, 90% to 95% seen once. Study outcomes and limitations: There were, on average, more expanded clones in CD8+ T cells than in CD4+.

Sequencing used CD4+ or CD8+ T cells sorted from blood, obtained in a trial of the OX40 agonist ivuxolimab. This clonotype was sampled from an adult with an advanced solid tumor such as melanoma, head and neck, liver or kidney cancer.

This chain's CDR3 is CASSNAGGSNTEAFF. The CDR3 DNA follows: TGTGCCAGCAGCAACGCCGGGGGGTCGAACACTGAAGCTTTCTTT. This rearrangement joins TRBV5-6 to TRBJ1-1, with a possible D match to TRBD1 (5 bases). V was cut by 4 bases and J by 1 base, with 14 bases left in between. The CDR3 contains 15 residues. CDR1 SGHDT and CDR2 YYEEEE come from the germline V gene.